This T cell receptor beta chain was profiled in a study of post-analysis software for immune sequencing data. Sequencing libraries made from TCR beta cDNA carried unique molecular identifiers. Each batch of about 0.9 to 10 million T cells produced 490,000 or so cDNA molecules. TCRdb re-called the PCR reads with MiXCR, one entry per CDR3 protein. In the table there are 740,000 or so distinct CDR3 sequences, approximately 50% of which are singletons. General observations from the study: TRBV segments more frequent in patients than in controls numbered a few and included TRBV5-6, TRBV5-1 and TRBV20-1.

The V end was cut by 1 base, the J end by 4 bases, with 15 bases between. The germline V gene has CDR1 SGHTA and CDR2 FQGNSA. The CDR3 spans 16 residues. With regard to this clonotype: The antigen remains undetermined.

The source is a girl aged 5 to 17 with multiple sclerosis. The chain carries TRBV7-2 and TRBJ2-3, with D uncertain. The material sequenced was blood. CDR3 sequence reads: CASSLEVAVLPDTQYF. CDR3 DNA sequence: TGTGCCAGCAGCTTAGAGGTAGCTGTACTTCCAGATACGCAGTATTTT.